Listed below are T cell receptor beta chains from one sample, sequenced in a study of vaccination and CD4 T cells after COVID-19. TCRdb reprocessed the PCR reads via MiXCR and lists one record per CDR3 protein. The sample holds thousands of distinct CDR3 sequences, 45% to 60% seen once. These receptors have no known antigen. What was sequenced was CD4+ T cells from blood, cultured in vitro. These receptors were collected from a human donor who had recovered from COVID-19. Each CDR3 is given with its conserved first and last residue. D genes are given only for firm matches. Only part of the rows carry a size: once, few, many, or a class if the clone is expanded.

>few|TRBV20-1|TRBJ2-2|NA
TGCAGTGCTAGAGATCGGGGGTCGAGGGAGCTGTTTTTT
CSARDRGSRELFF
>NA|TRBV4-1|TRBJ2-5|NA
TGCGCCAGCAGCCAATCTTCGGGGAGATATAAAGAGACCCAGTACTTC
CASSQSSGRYKETQYF
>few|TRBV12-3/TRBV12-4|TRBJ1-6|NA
TGTGCCAGCAGTCCCCCTGCCTATAATTCACCCCTCCACTTT
CASSPPAYNSPLHF
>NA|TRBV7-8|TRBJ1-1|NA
TGTGCCAGCAGCTTACGGCACCAGAACACTGAAGCTTTCTTT
CASSLRHQNTEAFF
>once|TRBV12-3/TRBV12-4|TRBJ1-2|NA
TGTGCCAGCAGTTTAGTTTTGGGTGGCTACACCTTC
CASSLVLGGYTF
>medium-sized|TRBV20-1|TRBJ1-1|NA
TGCAGTGCCAAGGGGGGGGTTGGTACTGAAGCTTTCTTT
CSAKGGVGTEAFF
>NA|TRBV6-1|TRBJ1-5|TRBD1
TGTGCCAGCAGTACCCGGGACAGGGCTGGCAATCAGCCCCAGCATTTT
CASSTRDRAGNQPQHF
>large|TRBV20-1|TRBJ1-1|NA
TGCAGTGCTAGTTTGGCCAGGGCGAACACTGAAGCTTTCTTT
CSASLARANTEAFF
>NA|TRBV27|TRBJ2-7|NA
TGTGCCAGCAGTTTACACAAACGTCCCAACGAGCAGTACTTC
CASSLHKRPNEQYF
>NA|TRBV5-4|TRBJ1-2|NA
TGTGCCAGCAGCTTGTTCCGACAGAACTATGGCTACACCTTC
CASSLFRQNYGYTF
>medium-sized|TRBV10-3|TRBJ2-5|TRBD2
TGTGCCATCAGTGCAGGACTAGCGGGAGCTGTAGAGACCCAGTACTTC
CAISAGLAGAVETQYF